Listed here is a single TCR beta chain. As yet, its antigen is unknown. The sample belongs to a study of OX40 agonist ivuxolimab in advanced cancers. Study context: Prior checkpoint blockade (anti-PD-1, anti-PD-L1 or anti-CTLA-4) was permitted; 35% to 50% had it. Findings and limits, study-wide: Also present in some nonresponders was a low level of normalized T-cell clonal expansion. Dose levels from 0.1 to 3.0 mg/kg saw CD4+ and CD8+ blood T cells expand clonally by week 6.

The protocol was immunoSEQ multiplex PCR, while the TCRdb copy is restricted to in-frame clones and leaves out a portion. The table has about 33,000 clones, roughly 84% seen once; the top ten hold roughly 10%. V lost 0 bases to trimming and J lost 4 bases, with 0 bases between them. This CDR3 spans 11 amino acids. Germline V gives CDR1 SGDLS, CDR2 YYNGEE. The chain is built from TRBV9 and TRBJ2-3; D unresolved. This clonotype was obtained from an adult with an advanced solid tumor such as melanoma, head and neck, liver or kidney cancer. Sequenced here: CD4+ or CD8+ T cells sorted from blood, sampled in a trial of the OX40 agonist ivuxolimab. The CDR3 is CASSVADTQYF. The CDR3 DNA reads as TGTGCCAGCAGCGTAGCAGATACGCAGTATTTT.